A selection of T cell receptor beta chains follows, all from one sample in a study of a mutant IDH1 vaccine in newly diagnosed glioma. The protocol was immunoSEQ multiplex PCR, while the TCRdb copy is restricted to in-frame clones and leaves out a portion. This sample has 35,000 to 40,000 clones, with approximately 92% found just once. The sample was PBMCs, taken from a glioma patient treated with radiotherapy, temozolomide or both. The receptors here all came from a man between 18 and 29 years old with glioma. CDR3s include the opening cysteine and the closing phenylalanine or tryptophan. A D gene is named only where the DNA matches it firmly. Not all rows give a size; the values are once, few, many and, for expanded clones, a class.

. TRBJ1-1 few TRBV9 CASSSSGDTEAFF TGTGCCAGCAGCTCCAGCGGGGACACTGAAGCTTTCTTT
. TRBJ1-2 . TRBV19 CASSIGGLGTAYGYTF TGTGCCAGTAGTATAGGAGGTCTGGGGACGGCGTATGGCTACACCTTC
TRBD1 TRBJ1-5 . TRBV6-5 CASSPDRASNQPQHF TGTGCCAGCAGTCCGGACAGGGCGAGCAATCAGCCCCAGCATTTT
. TRBJ1-1 . TRBV29-1 CSVQTELNTEAFF TGCAGCGTCCAGACAGAGTTGAACACTGAAGCTTTCTTT
. TRBJ2-5 . TRBV10-2 CASGTASAAQYF TGCGCCAGTGGGACGGCCTCCGCGGCCCAGTACTTC
TRBD1 TRBJ2-7 . TRBV7-8 CASSRDRAYEQYF TGTGCCAGCAGCCGGGACAGAGCCTACGAGCAGTACTTC
TRBD1 TRBJ2-7 . TRBV2 CATGQGAYEQYF TGTGCCACCGGACAGGGGGCCTACGAGCAGTACTTC
. TRBJ2-5 . TRBV7-7 CASSRLGETQYF TGTGCCAGCAGCCGACTGGGGGAGACCCAGTACTTC
. TRBJ2-3 . TRBV7-2 CASSLALVSQGGTDTQYF TGTGCCAGCAGCTTAGCGCTTGTCTCCCAAGGAGGCACAGATACGCAGTATTTT
. TRBJ2-7 . TRBV2 CASIGRGDYEQYF TGTGCCAGCATAGGCAGGGGGGACTACGAGCAGTACTTC
. TRBJ1-4 . TRBV5-1 CASSAGQLVEKLFF TGCGCCAGCAGCGCGGGACAACTAGTCGAAAAACTGTTTTTT
. TRBJ1-2 . TRBV10-3 CAISVGGIYGYTF TGTGCCATCAGTGTTGGGGGAATCTATGGCTACACCTTC
. TRBJ2-7 . TRBV4-2 CASSQGGRNEQYF TGTGCCAGCAGCCAAGGGGGTCGGAACGAGCAGTACTTC
. TRBJ1-2 . TRBV7-8 CASSRQTSNYGYTF TGTGCCAGCAGTCGCCAGACATCTAACTATGGCTACACCTTC
. TRBJ1-4 . TRBV6-6 CASSYVVLDANEKLFF TGTGCCAGCAGTTACGTAGTTCTTGATGCTAATGAAAAACTGTTTTTT
. TRBJ1-4 . TRBV28 CASRPLGGREKLFF TGTGCCAGCCGCCCCTTGGGAGGGAGAGAAAAACTGTTTTTT
. TRBJ1-2 . TRBV19 CASSTNTASNYGYTF TGTGCCAGTAGCACCAACACAGCCTCTAACTATGGCTACACCTTC
. TRBJ1-1 . TRBV7-2 CASSLAGYTEAFF TGTGCCAGCAGCTTAGCAGGGTACACTGAAGCTTTCTTT